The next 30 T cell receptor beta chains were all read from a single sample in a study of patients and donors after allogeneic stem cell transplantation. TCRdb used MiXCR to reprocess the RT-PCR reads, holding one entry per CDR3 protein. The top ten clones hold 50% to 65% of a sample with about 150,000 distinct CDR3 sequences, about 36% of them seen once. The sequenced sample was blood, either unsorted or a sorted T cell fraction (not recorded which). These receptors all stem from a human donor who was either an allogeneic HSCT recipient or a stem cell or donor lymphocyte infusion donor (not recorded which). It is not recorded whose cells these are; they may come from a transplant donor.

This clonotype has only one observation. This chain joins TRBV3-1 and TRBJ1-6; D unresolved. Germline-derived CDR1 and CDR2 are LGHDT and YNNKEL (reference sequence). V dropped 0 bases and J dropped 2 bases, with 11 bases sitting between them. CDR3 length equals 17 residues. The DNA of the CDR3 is TGTGCCAGCAGCCAAGAGGGCAGCCCGACCTATAATTCACCCCTCCACTTT. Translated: CASSQEGSPTYNSPLHF.

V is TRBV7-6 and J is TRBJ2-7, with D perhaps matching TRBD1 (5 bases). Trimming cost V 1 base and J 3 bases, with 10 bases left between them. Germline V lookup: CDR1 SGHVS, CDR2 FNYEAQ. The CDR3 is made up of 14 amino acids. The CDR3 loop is CASSLGGQGYEQYF. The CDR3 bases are TGTGCCAGCAGCTTAGGTGGGCAGGGCTACGAGCAGTACTTC.

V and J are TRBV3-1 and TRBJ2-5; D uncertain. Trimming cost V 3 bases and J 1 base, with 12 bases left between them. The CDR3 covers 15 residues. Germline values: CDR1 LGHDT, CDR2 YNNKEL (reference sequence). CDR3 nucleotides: TGTGCCAGCAGCCACGGAGACCGGCTCCAAGAGACCCAGTACTTC. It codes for CASSHGDRLQETQYF.

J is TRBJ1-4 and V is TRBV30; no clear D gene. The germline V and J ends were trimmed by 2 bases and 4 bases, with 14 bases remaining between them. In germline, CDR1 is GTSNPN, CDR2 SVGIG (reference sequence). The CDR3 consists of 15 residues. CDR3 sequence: CAWSRWAGGNEKLFF. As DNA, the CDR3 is TGTGCCTGGAGTAGGTGGGCCGGAGGTAATGAAAAACTGTTTTTT.

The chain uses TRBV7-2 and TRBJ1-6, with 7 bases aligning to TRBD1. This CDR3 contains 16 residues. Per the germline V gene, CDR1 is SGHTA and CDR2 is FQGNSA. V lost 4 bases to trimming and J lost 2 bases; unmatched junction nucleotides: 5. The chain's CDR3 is CASSSDRPTYNSPLHF. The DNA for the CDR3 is TGTGCCAGCAGCTCGGACAGGCCTACCTATAATTCACCCCTCCACTTT.

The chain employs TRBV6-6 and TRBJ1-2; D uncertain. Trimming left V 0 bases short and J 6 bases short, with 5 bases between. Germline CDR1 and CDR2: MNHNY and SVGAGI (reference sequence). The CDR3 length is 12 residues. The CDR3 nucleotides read TGTGCCAGCAGTTACTCTGGGGATGGCTACACCTTC. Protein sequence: CASSYSGDGYTF.

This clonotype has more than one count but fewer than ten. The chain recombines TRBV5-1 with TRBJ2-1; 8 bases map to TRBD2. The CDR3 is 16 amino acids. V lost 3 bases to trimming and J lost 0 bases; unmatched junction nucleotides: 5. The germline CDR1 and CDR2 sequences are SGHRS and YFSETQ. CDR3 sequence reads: CASSWGGGSSYNEQFF. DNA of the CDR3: TGCGCCAGCAGCTGGGGCGGGGGGAGCTCCTACAATGAGCAGTTCTTC.

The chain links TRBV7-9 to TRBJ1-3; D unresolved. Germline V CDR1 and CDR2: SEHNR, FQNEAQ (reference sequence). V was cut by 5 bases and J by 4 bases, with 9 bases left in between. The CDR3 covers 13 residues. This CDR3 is CASSRGSGNTIYF. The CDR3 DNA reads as TGTGCCAGCAGCCGAGGGTCGGGAAACACCATATATTTT. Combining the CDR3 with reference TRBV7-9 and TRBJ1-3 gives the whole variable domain DTGVSQNPRHKITKRGQNVTFRCDPISEHNRLYWYRQTLGQGPEFLTYFQNEAQLEKSRLLSDRFSAERPKGSFSTLEIQRTEQGDSAMYLCASSRGSGNTIYFGEGSWLTVV.

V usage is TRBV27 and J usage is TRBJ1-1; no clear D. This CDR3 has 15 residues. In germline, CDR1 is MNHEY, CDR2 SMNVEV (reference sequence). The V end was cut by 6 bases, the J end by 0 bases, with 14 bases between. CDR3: CASSRDIGMNTEAFF. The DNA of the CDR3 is TGTGCCAGCAGCCGTGACATCGGCATGAACACTGAAGCTTTCTTT.

CDR3 amino acids: CASSPSEGTEAFF. CDR3 coding DNA: TGCGCCAGCAGCCCAAGTGAGGGCACTGAAGCTTTCTTT. This chain uses TRBV4-3 with TRBJ1-1; D is ambiguous. Per germline, CDR1 LGHNA and CDR2 YSLEER. The CDR3 runs to 13 residues. Trimming removed 4 bases at V and 4 bases at J, with 10 bases between.

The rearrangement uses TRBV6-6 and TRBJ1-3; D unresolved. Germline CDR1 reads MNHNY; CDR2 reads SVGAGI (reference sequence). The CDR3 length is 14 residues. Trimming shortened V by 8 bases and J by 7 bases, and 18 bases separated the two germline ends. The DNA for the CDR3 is TGTGCCAGCCTACCGGGAGGAACCTATAACACCATATATTTT. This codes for CASLPGGTYNTIYF.

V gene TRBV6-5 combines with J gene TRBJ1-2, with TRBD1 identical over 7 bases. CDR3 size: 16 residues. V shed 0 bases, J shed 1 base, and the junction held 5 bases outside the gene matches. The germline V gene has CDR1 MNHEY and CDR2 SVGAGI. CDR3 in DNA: TGTGCCAGCAGTTACTCGAGGGGGCCACTTAACTATGGCTACACCTTC. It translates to CASSYSRGPLNYGYTF.

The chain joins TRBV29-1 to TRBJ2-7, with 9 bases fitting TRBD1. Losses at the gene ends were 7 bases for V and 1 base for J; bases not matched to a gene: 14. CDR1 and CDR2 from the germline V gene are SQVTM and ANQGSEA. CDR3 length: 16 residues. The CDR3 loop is CSADLVRDRVSYEQYV. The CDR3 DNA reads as TGCAGCGCTGATTTGGTTCGGGACAGGGTATCCTACGAGCAGTACGTC.

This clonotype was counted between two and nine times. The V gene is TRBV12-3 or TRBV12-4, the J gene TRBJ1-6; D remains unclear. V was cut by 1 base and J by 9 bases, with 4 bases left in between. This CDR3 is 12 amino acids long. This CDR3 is CASSLGTSPLHF. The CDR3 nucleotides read TGTGCCAGCAGTTTAGGGACTTCACCCCTCCACTTT.

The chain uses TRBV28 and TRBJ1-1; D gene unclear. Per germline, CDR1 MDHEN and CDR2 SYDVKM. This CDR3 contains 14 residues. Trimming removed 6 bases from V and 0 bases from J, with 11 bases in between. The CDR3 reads CASRPSGVNTEAFF. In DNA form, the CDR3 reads TGTGCCAGCAGGCCCTCCGGGGTGAACACTGAAGCTTTCTTT.

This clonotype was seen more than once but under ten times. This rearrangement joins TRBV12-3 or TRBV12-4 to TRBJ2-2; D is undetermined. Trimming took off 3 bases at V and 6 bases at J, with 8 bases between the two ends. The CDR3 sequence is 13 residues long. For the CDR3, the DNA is TGTGCCAGCAGTTTCGTGGGTTCCGGGGAGCTGTTTTTT. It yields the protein CASSFVGSGELFF.

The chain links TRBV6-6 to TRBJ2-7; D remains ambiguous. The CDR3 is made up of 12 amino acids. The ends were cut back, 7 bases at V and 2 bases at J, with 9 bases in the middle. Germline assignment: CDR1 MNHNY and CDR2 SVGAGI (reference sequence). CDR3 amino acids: CASISTAYEQYF. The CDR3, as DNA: TGTGCCAGCATCTCAACGGCCTACGAGCAGTACTTC.

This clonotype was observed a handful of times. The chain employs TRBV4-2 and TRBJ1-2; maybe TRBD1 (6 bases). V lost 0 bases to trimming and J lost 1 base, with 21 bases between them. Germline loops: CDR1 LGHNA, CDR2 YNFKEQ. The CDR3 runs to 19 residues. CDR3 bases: TGTGCCAGCAGCCAAGATTGGGCCCGACAGGTCCCCATTAACTATGGCTACACCTTC. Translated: CASSQDWARQVPINYGYTF.

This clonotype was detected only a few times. The CDR3 loop is CASSVDPKNIQYF. The DNA of the CDR3 is TGTGCCAGCAGCGTAGATCCCAAAAACATTCAGTACTTC. The chain joins TRBV9 to TRBJ2-4; D is unresolved. Trimming shortened V by 0 bases and J by 2 bases, and 3 bases separated the two germline ends. Germline CDR1 is SGDLS and CDR2 is YYNGEE. The CDR3 loop spans 13 amino acids.

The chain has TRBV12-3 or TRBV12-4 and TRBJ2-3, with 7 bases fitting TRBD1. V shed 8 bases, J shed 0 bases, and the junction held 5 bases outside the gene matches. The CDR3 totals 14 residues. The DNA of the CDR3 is TGTGCCAGCCTCTCAGGGGGTAGCACAGATACGCAGTATTTT. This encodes CASLSGGSTDTQYF.

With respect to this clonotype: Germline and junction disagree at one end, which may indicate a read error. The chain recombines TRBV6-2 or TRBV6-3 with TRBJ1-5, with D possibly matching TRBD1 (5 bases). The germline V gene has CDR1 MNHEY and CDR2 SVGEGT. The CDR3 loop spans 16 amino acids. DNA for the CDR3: TGTTCCAGCAGTTCCGGGGGAGCCTATAGCAATCAGCCCCAGCATTTT. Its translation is CSSSSGGAYSNQPQHF.

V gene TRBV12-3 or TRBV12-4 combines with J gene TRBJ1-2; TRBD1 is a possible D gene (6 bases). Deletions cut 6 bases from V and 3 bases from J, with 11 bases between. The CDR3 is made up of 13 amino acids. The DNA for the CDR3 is TGTGCCAGCAGCCACAGGGCCTACTATGGCTACACCTTC. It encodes CASSHRAYYGYTF.

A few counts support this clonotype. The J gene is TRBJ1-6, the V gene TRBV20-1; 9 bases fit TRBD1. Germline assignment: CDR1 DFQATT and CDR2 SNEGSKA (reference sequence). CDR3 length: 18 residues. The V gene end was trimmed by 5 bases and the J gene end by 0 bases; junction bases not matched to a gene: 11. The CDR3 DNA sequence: TGCAGTGCTTCCCGGACAGGGGAGGCGAGCTCCTATAATTCACCCCTCCACTTT. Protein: CSASRTGEASSYNSPLHF.

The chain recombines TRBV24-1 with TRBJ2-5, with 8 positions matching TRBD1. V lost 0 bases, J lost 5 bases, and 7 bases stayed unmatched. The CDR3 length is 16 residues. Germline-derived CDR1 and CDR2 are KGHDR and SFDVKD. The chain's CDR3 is CATSDLGQGPEETQYF. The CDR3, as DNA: TGTGCCACCAGTGATTTGGGACAGGGACCAGAGGAGACCCAGTACTTC.

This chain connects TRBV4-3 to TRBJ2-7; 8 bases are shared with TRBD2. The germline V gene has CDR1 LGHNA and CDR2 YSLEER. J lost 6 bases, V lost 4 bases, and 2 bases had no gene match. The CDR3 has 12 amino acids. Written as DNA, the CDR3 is TGCGCCAGCAGCCCACGGGGGGGCGAGCAGTACTTC. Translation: CASSPRGGEQYF.

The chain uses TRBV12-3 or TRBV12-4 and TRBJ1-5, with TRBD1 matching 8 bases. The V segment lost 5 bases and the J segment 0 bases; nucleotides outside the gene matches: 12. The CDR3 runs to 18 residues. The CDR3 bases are TGTGCCAGCAGTCCCCGTCGGACAGGGAAGTATAGCAATCAGCCCCAGCATTTT. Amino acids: CASSPRRTGKYSNQPQHF.

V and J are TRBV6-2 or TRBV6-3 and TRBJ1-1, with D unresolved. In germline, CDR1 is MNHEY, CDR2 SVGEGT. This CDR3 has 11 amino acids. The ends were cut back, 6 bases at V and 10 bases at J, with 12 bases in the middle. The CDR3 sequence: CASSLGRGAFF. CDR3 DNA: TGTGCCAGCAGCCTTGGCCGTGGAGCTTTCTTT.

The CDR3 loop reads CASSLTERGWYNEQFF. CDR3 bases: TGTGCCAGCAGTTTAACCGAGCGGGGTTGGTACAATGAGCAGTTCTTC. The chain joins TRBV27 to TRBJ2-1; 7 nucleotides match TRBD2. The CDR3 totals 16 residues. Germline trimming cut 2 bases from V and 4 bases from J; bases unmatched to any gene: 8. The V gene's germline CDR1 is MNHEY and CDR2 SMNVEV (reference sequence).

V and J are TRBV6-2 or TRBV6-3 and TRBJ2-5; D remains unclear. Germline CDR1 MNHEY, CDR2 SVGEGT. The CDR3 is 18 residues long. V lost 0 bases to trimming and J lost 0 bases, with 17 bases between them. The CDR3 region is CASSYSPTIPGDQETQYF. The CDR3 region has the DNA TGTGCCAGCAGTTACTCGCCGACGATCCCGGGTGACCAAGAGACCCAGTACTTC.

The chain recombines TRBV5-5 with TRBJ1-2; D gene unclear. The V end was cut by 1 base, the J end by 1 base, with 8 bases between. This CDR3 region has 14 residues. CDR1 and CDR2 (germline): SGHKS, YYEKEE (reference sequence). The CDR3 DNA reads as TGTGCCAGCAGCTTGCAGACATTTAACTATGGCTACACCTTC. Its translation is CASSLQTFNYGYTF.